This T cell receptor beta chain was sequenced during a study of blood T cell repertoires in COVID-19. Study in general: Acute and convalescent COVID-19 specimens originated in the United States, Italy and Spain. In each case, the material was cDNA or gDNA derived from T cells, B-cell-depleted T cells, or PBMCs.

This CDR3 contains 14 residues. The germline V gene has CDR1 SNHLY and CDR2 FYNNEI. With 4 bases removed from V and 1 base from J, the gap between germline ends came to 8 bases. Authors' data handling: Counts of nucleated cells, estimated from reference gene primer amplification, were obtained. Using immunoSEQ multiplex PCR, the repertoire was profiled, and TCRdb retains in-frame clones only, with some absent. V and J calls plus clone size are reproduced from that table; the DNA served to infer D and trimming. The sample yields some 150,000 clones, roughly 87% seen once. Sequencing input: peripheral blood. The source of this sequence is a woman in her sixties or seventies with active or convalescent COVID-19. This chain links TRBV2 with TRBJ1-5; D unclear. The CDR3 bases are TGTGCCAGCAGTGTTGGCCGAAGCAATCAGCCCCAGCATTTT. It is translated as CASSVGRSNQPQHF.